The rows below give T cell receptor beta chains drawn from one sample of a study of persistence of HIV-infected CD4 T cells. No antigen is known for these receptors. Here immunoSEQ multiplex PCR was the method, and the copy in TCRdb shows in-frame clones only, minus some. The table records under 15,000 clones, about 65% of them present only once. The sequencing used CD4+ T cells sorted from PBMCs after roughly 17-hour stimulation, collected from a patient who received antiretroviral therapy. The receptors were gathered from an adult man with HIV who was CMV-seropositive. CDR3s leave out the opening cysteine and the closing phenylalanine or tryptophan.

CDR3,V,J
ASSPVRVSGELF,TRBV18,TRBJ2-2
ASSLDVRGYT,TRBV2,TRBJ1-2
ASTVVSGGLNEQF,TRBV28,TRBJ2-1
ASSSGESRNTEAF,TRBV5-1,TRBJ1-1
ASSLQGGQGARVGF,TRBV5-5,TRBJ2-1
ASLGSREQY,TRBV2,TRBJ2-7
ASRPGQGSPLH,TRBV27,TRBJ1-6
ARPEYRADQPQH,TRBV2,TRBJ1-5
ASSDDSTAGQPQH,TRBV2,TRBJ1-5
ASSPRTDTEAF,TRBV18,TRBJ1-1
ASSQGADGNTIY,TRBV18,TRBJ1-3
ASSPSGQVYGYT,TRBV5-1,TRBJ1-2
ASSLSAQPKNIQY,TRBV19,TRBJ2-4
ASSISGTNTEAF,TRBV11-3,TRBJ1-1
ASSVFSGTNEKLF,TRBV9,TRBJ1-4
ASSLGLGPYEQY,TRBV5-1,TRBJ2-7